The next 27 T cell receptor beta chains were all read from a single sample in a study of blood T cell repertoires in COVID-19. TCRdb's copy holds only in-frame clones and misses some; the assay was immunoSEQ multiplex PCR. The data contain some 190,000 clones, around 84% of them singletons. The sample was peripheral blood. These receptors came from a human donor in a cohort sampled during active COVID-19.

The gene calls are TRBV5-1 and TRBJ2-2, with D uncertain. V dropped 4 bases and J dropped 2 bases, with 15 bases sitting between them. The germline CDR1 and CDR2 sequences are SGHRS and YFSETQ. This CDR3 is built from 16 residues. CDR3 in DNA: TGCGCCAGCAGCGACACCGGAAAAGGCAACACCGGGGAGCTGTTTTTT. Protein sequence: CASSDTGKGNTGELFF.

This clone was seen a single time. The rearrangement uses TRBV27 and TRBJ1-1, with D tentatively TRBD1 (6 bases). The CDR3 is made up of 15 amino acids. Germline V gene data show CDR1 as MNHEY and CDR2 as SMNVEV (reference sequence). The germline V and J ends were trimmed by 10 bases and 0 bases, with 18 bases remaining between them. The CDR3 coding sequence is TGTGCCACCAGAATACAGGGTTTCTTGAACACTGAAGCTTTCTTT. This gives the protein CATRIQGFLNTEAFF.

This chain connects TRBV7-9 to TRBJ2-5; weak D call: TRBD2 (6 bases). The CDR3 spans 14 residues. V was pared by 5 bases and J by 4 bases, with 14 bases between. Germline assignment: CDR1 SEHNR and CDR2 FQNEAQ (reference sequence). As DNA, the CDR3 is TGTGCCAGCAGCCCGTTTCAAGCGGGAGAGACCCAGTACTTC. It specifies CASSPFQAGETQYF.

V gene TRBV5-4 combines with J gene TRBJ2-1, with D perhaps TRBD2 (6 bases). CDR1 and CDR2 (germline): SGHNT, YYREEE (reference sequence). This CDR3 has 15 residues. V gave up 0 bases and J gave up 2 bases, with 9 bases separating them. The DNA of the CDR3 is TGTGCCAGCAGCTTGGGGGGCGGGACCTACAATGAGCAGTTCTTC. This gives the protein CASSLGGGTYNEQFF.

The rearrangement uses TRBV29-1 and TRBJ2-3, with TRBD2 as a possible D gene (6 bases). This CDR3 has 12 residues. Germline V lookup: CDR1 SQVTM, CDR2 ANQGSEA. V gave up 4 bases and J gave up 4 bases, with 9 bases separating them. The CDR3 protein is CSVAGEPDTQYF. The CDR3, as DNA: TGCAGCGTTGCGGGGGAGCCAGATACGCAGTATTTT.

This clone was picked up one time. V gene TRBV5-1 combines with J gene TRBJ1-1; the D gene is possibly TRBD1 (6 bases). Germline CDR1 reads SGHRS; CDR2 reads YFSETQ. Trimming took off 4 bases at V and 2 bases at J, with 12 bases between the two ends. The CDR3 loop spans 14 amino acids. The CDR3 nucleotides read TGCGCCAGCAGCGTCGAACAGGGTAACACTGAAGCTTTCTTT. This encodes CASSVEQGNTEAFF.

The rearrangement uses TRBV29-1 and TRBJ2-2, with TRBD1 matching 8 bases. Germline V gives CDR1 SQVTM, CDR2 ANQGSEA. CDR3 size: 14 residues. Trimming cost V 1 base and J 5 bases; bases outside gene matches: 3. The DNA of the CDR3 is TGCAGCGTTGAAGGGAACAGGGGGACCGGGGAGCTGTTTTTT. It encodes CSVEGNRGTGELFF.

CDR3 in DNA: TGCGCCAGCAGTCAAATGCAGAACGCCGAAAAACTGTTTTTT. Translating gives CASSQMQNAEKLFF. This chain links TRBV5-1 with TRBJ1-4; no definite D call. Germline V lookup: CDR1 SGHRS, CDR2 YFSETQ. CDR3 size: 14 residues. V gave up 5 bases and J gave up 8 bases, with 16 bases separating them.

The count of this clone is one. CDR3 in DNA: TGCGCCAGCAGCTTGACTCTAGCGGGGGGCTCCTACAATGAGCAGTTCTTC. Its protein is CASSLTLAGGSYNEQFF. The rearrangement links TRBV5-1 to TRBJ2-1, with TRBD2 identical over 11 bases. The CDR3 has 17 residues. Germline V gene lookup returns CDR1 SGHRS and CDR2 YFSETQ. V gave up 1 base and J gave up 0 bases; unmatched junction bases: 3.

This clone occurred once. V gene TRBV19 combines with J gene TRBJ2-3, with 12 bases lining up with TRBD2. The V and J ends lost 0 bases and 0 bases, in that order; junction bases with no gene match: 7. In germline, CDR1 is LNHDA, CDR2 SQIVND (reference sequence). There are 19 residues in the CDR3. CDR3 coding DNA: TGTGCCAGTAGTATAGATCCGAGACTAGCGGGGGCGAGCACAGATACGCAGTATTTT. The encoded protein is CASSIDPRLAGASTDTQYF.

The CDR3 loop reads CASSLDQGNYGYTF. DNA of the CDR3: TGTGCCAGCAGCTTAGATCAGGGAAACTATGGCTACACCTTC. J is TRBJ1-2 and V is TRBV7-2; a weak D match, TRBD1 (5 bases). Germline V gene sequence: CDR1 SGHTA, CDR2 FQGNSA. V was cut by 1 base and J by 2 bases, with 8 bases left in between. CDR3 length: 14 residues.

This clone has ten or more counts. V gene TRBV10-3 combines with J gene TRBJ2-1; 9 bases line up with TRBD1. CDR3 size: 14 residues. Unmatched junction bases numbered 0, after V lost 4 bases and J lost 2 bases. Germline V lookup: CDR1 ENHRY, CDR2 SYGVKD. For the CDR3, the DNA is TGTGCCATCAGTGGACAGGGGGCCTACAATGAGCAGTTCTTC. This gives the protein CAISGQGAYNEQFF.

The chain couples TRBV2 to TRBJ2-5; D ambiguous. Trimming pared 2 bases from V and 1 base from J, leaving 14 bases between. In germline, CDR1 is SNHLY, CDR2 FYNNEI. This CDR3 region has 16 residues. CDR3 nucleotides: TGTGCCAGCAGTGAATTTAGTTTATCGGGCCAAGAGACCCAGTACTTC. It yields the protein CASSEFSLSGQETQYF.

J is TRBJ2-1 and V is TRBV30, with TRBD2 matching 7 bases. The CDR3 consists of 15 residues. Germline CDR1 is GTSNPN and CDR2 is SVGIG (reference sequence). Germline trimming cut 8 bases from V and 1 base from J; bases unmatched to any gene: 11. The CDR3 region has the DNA TGTGCCGGGGGGGGAAAGGGTAGGTCCTACAATGAGCAGTTCTTC. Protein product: CAGGGKGRSYNEQFF.

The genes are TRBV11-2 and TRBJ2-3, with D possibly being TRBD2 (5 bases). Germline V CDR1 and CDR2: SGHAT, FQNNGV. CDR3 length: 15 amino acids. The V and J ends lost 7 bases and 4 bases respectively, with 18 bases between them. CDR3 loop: CASTPPRDFPDTQYF. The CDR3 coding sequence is TGTGCCAGCACCCCACCCCGGGATTTCCCAGATACGCAGTATTTT.

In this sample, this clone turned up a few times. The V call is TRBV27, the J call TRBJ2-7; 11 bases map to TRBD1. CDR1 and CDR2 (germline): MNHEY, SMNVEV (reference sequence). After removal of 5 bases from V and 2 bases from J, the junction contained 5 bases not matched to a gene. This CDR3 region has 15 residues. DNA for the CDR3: TGTGCCAGCAGTATCGGACAGGGGGCAACCTACGAGCAGTACTTC. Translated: CASSIGQGATYEQYF.

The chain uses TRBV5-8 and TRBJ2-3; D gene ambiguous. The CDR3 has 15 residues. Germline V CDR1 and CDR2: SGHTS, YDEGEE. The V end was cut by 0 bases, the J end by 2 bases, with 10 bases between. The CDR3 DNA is TGTGCCAGCAGCTTGGTACTCGGTTACACAGATACGCAGTATTTT. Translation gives CASSLVLGYTDTQYF. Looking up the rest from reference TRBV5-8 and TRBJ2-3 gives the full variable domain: EAGVTQSPTHLIKTRGQQATLRCSPISGHTSVYWYQQALGLGLQFLLWYDEGEERNRGNFPPRFSGRQFPNYSSELNVNALELEDSALYLCASSLVLGYTDTQYFGPGTRLTVL.

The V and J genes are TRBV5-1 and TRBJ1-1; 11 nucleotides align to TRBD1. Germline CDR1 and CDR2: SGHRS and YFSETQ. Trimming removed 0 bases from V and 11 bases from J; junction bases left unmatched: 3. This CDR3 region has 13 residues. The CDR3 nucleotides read TGCGCCAGCAGCTTGGCCTGGGACAGGGGGGCTTTCTTT. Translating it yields CASSLAWDRGAFF.

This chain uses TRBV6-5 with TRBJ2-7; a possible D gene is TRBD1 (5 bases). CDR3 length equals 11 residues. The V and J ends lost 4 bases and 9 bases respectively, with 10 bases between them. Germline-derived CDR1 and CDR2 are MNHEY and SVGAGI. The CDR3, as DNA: TGTGCCAGCAGTTCTGACAGTTGGCAGTACGTC. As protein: CASSSDSWQYV.

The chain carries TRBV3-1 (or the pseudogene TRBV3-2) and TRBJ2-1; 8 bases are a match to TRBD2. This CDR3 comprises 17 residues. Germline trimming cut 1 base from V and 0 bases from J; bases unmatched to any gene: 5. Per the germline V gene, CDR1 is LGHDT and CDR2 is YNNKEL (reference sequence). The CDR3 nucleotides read TGTGCCAGCAGCCAAGTGCTAACTAGCGGCTCCTACAATGAGCAGTTCTTC. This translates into CASSQVLTSGSYNEQFF.

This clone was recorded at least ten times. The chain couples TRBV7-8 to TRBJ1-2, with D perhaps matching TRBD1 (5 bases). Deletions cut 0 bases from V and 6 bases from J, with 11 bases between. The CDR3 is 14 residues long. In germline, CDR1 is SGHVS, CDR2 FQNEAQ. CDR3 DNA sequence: TGTGCCAGCAGCTTAGCGGTTTGGGGCGATGGCTACACCTTC. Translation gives CASSLAVWGDGYTF.

As DNA, the CDR3 is TGTGCCAGCAGCTTGGGGGGGACGAGCTCTCTCCACGAGCAGTACGTC. Amino acid sequence: CASSLGGTSSLHEQYV. The chain combines TRBV7-9 with TRBJ2-7; 7 bases fit TRBD2. Trimming at V came to 3 bases and at J to 5 bases, leaving 13 bases not matched to a gene. There are 16 residues in the CDR3. The germline V gene encodes CDR1 SEHNR and CDR2 FQNEAQ (reference sequence).

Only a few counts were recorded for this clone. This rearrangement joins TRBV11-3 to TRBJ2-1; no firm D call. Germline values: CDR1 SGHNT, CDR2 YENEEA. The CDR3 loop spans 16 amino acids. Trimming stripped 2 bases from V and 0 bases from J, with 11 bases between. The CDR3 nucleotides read TGTGCCAGCAGCTTAAATGCAGGAAACTCCTACAATGAGCAGTTCTTC. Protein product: CASSLNAGNSYNEQFF. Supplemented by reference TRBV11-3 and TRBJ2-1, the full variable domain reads EAGVVQSPRYKIIEKKQPVAFWCNPISGHNTLYWYLQNLGQGPELLIRYENEEAVDDSQLPKDRFSAERLKGVDSTLKIQPAELGDSAVYLCASSLNAGNSYNEQFFGPGTRLTVL.

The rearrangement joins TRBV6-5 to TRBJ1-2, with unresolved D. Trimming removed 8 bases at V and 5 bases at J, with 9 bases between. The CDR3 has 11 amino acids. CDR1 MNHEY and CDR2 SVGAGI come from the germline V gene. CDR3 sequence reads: CASVGLYGYTF. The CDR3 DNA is TGTGCCAGCGTGGGCCTTTATGGCTACACCTTC.

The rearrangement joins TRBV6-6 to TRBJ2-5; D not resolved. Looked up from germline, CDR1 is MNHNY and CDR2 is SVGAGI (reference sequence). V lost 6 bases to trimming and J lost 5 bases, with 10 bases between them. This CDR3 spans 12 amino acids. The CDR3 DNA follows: TGTGCCAGCAGAGGAGATGGGGAGACCCAGTACTTC. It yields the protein CASRGDGETQYF.

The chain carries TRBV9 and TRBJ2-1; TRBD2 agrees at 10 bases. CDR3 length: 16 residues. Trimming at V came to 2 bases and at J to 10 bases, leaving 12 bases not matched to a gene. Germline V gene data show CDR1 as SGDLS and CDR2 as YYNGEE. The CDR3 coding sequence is TGTGCCAGCAGCGTTCTCGGTAGCGGGGGGCACGCGGAGCAGTTCTTC. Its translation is CASSVLGSGGHAEQFF.

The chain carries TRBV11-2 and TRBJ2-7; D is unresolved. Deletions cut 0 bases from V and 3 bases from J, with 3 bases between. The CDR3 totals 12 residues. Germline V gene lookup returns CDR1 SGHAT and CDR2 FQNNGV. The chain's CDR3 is CASSLDRYEQYV. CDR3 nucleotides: TGTGCCAGCAGCTTAGATCGCTACGAGCAGTACGTC.